A selection of T cell receptor beta chains follows, all from one sample in a study of T-cell memory formation after mild COVID-19. TCRdb recomputed calls from the 5' RACE reads with MiXCR, one row per CDR3 protein. The data contain hundreds of thousands of distinct CDR3 sequences, 15% to 20% of them singletons. Sequenced material: PBMCs or a T cell subset sorted from them (not recorded which). All receptors derive from a man younger than 30 who had mild COVID-19 (a few samples of this study predate the infection). Cell type and time point are not known. The CDR3 runs from the conserved cysteine through the conserved F or W. D genes are given only for firm matches. Expanded clones get a size class; other rows say once, few or many, or leave the size out.

clone size,D gene,J gene,V gene,CDR3 protein,CDR3 DNA
.,.,TRBJ2-5,TRBV12-3/TRBV12-4,CASTTGRETQYF,TGTGCCAGCACCACCGGGAGAGAGACCCAGTACTTC
many,TRBD1,TRBJ2-1,TRBV5-1,CASSPGANRGNEQFF,TGCGCCAGCAGCCCCGGGGCGAACAGGGGAAATGAGCAGTTCTTC
.,.,TRBJ2-3,TRBV5-1,CASSLGPRGGSTDTQYF,TGCGCCAGCAGCTTGGGTCCGCGGGGTGGAAGCACAGATACGCAGTATTTT
.,TRBD1,TRBJ2-7,TRBV5-1,CASSPGTGGVYEQYF,TGCGCCAGCAGCCCCGGGACAGGGGGTGTGTACGAGCAGTACTTC
.,TRBD1,TRBJ2-2,TRBV29-1,CSVGDRGNTGELFF,TGCAGCGTTGGGGACAGGGGAAACACCGGGGAGCTGTTTTTT
.,.,TRBJ2-2,TRBV7-3,CASSLEFMAGELFF,TGTGCCAGCAGCTTAGAATTTATGGCCGGGGAGCTGTTTTTT
.,.,TRBJ1-1,TRBV19,CATGGRGTEAFF,TGTGCCACCGGAGGCAGGGGCACTGAAGCTTTCTTT
few,TRBD1,TRBJ2-7,TRBV7-8,CASRRTGDEYEQYF,TGTGCCAGCCGAAGGACAGGGGATGAGTACGAGCAGTACTTC
.,.,TRBJ1-2,TRBV20-1,CSAPLPATGGYTF,TGCAGTGCTCCGCTCCCGGCGACGGGAGGCTACACCTTC
many,TRBD1,TRBJ2-5,TRBV4-1,CASSQVRQGTYQETQYF,TGCGCCAGCAGCCAGGTCCGACAGGGGACGTACCAAGAGACCCAGTACTTC
few,.,TRBJ2-4,TRBV6-6,CASSALGVNIQYF,TGTGCCAGCAGCGCTCTAGGTGTCAACATTCAGTACTTC
.,TRBD1,TRBJ2-5,TRBV5-1,CASSWGTGGQETQYF,TGCGCCAGCAGCTGGGGGACAGGGGGCCAAGAGACCCAGTACTTC
many,.,TRBJ1-2,TRBV12-3/TRBV12-4,CASSPPTVSGYTF,TGTGCCAGCAGTCCGCCGACAGTCAGCGGCTACACCTTC
.,.,TRBJ2-3,TRBV12-3/TRBV12-4,CASSPGVPDTQYF,TGTGCCAGCAGCCCTGGGGTACCAGATACGCAGTATTTT
.,.,TRBJ2-1,TRBV4-3,CASSQPRGAGTYNEQFF,TGCGCCAGCAGCCAACCCCGGGGGGCGGGTACCTACAATGAGCAGTTCTTC
.,TRBD2,TRBJ2-1,TRBV19,CASSSRTRDDEQFF,TGTGCCAGTAGTAGTCGGACTAGAGACGATGAGCAGTTCTTC
many,TRBD1,TRBJ2-1,TRBV12-3/TRBV12-4,CASGTGTGVDREQFF,TGTGCCAGTGGAACAGGGACAGGGGTTGATCGAGAGCAGTTCTTC
few,.,TRBJ2-7,TRBV27,CASSLRGPSYEQYF,TGTGCCAGCAGTTTAAGGGGCCCGTCCTACGAGCAGTACTTC
.,TRBD1,TRBJ1-1,TRBV5-1,CASSLSEGATEAFF,TGCGCCAGCAGCTTGTCGGAGGGGGCCACTGAAGCTTTCTTT
.,.,TRBJ2-5,TRBV20-1,CSARGGGASSYVTQYF,TGCAGTGCTAGAGGAGGCGGTGCATCTAGCTATGTCACCCAGTACTTC
many,.,TRBJ2-7,TRBV5-5,CASSSYEYEQYF,TGTGCCAGCAGCTCTTACGAGTACGAGCAGTACTTC
few,TRBD1,TRBJ1-6,TRBV2,CASSGDRVPPPLHF,TGTGCCAGCAGTGGAGACAGGGTCCCCCCACCCCTCCACTTT
.,.,TRBJ2-4,TRBV7-9,CASSLTVGSKNIQYF,TGTGCCAGCAGCTTGACTGTTGGGTCCAAAAACATTCAGTACTTC
.,TRBD2,TRBJ2-1,TRBV11-2,CASSGRRGGREQFF,TGTGCCAGCAGCGGACGGCGGGGGGGCCGCGAGCAGTTCTTC
.,.,TRBJ1-2,TRBV7-9,CASSLESGSLGYTF,TGTGCCAGCAGCTTAGAATCGGGTTCCCTGGGCTACACCTTC
.,.,TRBJ1-4,TRBV29-1,CSVSVGTHNEKLFF,TGCAGCGTCTCCGTAGGGACACATAATGAAAAACTGTTTTTT
.,.,TRBJ1-6,TRBV9,CAISTEVEESSYNSPLHF,TGTGCCATTTCTACGGAGGTGGAGGAAAGCTCCTATAATTCACCCCTCCACTTT
few,.,TRBJ2-3,TRBV11-2,CASSLSRQGDTQYF,TGTGCCAGCAGCTTATCGAGACAAGGGGATACGCAGTATTTT